The T cell receptor beta chain under discussion was sequenced for a study of blood T cell repertoires in COVID-19. Across the whole study: The samples span acute and convalescent COVID-19 from the United States, Italy and Spain.

This clone was recorded once. Produced via immunoSEQ multiplex PCR; TCRdb's table is partial and in-frame only. The sample yields about 230,000 clones, 70% to 90% seen once. The CDR3 contains 15 residues. After removal of 4 bases from V and 6 bases from J, the junction contained 7 bases not matched to a gene. Germline CDR1 and CDR2: SGHNT and YYREEE (reference sequence). The chain combines TRBV5-4 with TRBJ2-2, with 9 nucleotides matching TRBD1. Sequencing was carried out using peripheral blood. This clonotype was obtained from a man aged 45 to 65 with COVID-19, enrolled during active disease. As DNA, the CDR3 is TGTGCCAGCAGCCCTGGGGGACAGGGACCCGGGGAGCTGTTTTTT. This translates into CASSPGGQGPGELFF.